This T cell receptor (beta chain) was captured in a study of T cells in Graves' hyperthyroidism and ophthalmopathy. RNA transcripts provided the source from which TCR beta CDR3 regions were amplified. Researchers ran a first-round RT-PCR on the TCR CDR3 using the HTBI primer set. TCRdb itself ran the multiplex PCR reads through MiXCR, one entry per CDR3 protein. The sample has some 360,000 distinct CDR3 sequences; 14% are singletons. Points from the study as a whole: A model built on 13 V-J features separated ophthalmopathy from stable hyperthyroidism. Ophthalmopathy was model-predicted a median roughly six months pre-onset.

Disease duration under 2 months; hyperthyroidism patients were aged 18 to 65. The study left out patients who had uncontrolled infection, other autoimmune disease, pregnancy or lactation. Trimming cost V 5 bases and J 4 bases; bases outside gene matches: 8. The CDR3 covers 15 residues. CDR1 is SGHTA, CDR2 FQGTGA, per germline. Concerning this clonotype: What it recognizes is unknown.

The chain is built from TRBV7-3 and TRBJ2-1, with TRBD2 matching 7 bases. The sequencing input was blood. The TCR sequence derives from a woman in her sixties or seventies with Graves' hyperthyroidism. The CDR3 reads CASSPVSGTYNEQFF. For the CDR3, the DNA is TGTGCCAGCAGCCCTGTCAGCGGGACTTACAATGAGCAGTTCTTC.